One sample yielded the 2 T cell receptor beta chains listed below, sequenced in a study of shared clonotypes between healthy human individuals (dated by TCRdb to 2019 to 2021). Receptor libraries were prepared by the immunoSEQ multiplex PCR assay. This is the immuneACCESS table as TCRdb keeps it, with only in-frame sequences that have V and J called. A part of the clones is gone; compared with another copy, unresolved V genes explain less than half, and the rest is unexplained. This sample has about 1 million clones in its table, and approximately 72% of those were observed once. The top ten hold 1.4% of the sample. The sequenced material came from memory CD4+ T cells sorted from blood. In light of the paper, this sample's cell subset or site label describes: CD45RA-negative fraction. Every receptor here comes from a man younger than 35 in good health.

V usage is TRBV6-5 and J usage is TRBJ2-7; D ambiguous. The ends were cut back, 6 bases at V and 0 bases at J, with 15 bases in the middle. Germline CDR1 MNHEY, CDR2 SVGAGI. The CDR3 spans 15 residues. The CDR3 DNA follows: TGTGCCAGCAGAGTGGGAAGGGCCTACTCCTACGAGCAGTACTTC. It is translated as CASRVGRAYSYEQYF.

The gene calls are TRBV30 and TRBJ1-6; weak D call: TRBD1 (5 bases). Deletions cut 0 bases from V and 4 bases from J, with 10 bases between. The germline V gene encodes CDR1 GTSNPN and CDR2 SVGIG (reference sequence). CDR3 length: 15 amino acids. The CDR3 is CAWSVVRAYNSPLHF. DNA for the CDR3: TGTGCCTGGAGTGTAGTCAGGGCTTATAATTCACCCCTCCACTTT.